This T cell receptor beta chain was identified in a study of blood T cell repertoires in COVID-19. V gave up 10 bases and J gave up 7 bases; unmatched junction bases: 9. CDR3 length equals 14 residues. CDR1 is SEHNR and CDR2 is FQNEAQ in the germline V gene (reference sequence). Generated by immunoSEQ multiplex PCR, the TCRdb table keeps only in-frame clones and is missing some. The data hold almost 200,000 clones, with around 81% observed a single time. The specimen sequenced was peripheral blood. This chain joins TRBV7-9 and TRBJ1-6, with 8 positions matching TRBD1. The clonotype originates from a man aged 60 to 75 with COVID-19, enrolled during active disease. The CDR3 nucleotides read TGTGCCACCGAGAGGGGGACAGGAAATTCACCCCTCCACTTT. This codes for CATERGTGNSPLHF.